This T cell receptor beta chain was sequenced during a study of T cell responses to AZD1222 COVID-19 vaccine. Findings and limits, study-wide: Recipients of two AZD1222 doses showed rising Spike-specific TCR breadth and depth. Nearly half of spike-specific TCRs reportedly go after variant regions that carry no mutations. At 160-218 and 743-854, vaccine-associated CD4 TCRs were dominant, and they spanned spike. Donors, mostly white British, included more females; clonal diversity was possibly underestimated.

About this clone: Its target is unknown.

The germline V gene has CDR1 SEHNR and CDR2 FQNEAQ (reference sequence). Trimming took 3 bases from V and 2 from J, leaving 8 bases between them. There are 15 residues in the CDR3. Data came from immunoSEQ multiplex PCR; TCRdb stores just in-frame clones and leaves some out. The repertoire holds 120,000 or so clones, with 88% as singletons. This chain links TRBV7-9 with TRBJ1-6; perhaps TRBD1 as D (5 bases). This TCR derives from an adult in good health. Sequencing used peripheral blood, obtained on day 0 of AZD1222 vaccination. The CDR3 bases are TGTGCCAGCAGCTTTAGGACACCCTATAATTCACCCCTCCACTTT. It yields the protein CASSFRTPYNSPLHF.